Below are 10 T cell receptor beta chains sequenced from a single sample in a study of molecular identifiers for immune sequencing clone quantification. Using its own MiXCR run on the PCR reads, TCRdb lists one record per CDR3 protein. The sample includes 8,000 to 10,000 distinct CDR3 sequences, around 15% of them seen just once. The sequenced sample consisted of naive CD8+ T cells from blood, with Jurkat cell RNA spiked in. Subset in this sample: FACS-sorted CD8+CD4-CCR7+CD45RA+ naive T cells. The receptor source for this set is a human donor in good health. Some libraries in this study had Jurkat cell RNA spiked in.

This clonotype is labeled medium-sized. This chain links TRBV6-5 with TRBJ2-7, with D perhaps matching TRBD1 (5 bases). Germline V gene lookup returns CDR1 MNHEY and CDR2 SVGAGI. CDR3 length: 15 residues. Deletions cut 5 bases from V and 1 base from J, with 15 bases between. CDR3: CASSAPRKGSYEQYF. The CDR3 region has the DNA TGTGCCAGCAGTGCACCCCGGAAGGGGTCCTACGAGCAGTACTTC.

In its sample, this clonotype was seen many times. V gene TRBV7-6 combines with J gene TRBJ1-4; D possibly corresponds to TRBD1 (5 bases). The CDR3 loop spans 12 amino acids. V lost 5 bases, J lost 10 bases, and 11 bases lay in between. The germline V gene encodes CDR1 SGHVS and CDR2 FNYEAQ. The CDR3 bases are TGTGCCAGCAGCCCCGAGGGGTTAAAACTGTTTTTT. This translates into CASSPEGLKLFF.

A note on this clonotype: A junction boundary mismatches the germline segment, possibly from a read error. The CDR3 is CVSSRDRGLGTGEPFF. The CDR3 DNA is TGTGTCAGCAGCCGTGACAGGGGGCTGGGCACCGGGGAGCCGTTTTTT. The rearrangement links TRBV28 to TRBJ2-2; 10 nucleotides agree with TRBD1. The CDR3 is 16 residues long. Germline V gives CDR1 MDHEN, CDR2 SYDVKM.

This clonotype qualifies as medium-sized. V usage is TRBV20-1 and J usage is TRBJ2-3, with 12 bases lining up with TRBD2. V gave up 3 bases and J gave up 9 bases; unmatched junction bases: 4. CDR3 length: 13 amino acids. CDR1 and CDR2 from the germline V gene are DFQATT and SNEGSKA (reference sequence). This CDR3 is CSARTSGGPTQYF. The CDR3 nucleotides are TGCAGTGCTAGGACTAGCGGGGGCCCCACGCAGTATTTT.

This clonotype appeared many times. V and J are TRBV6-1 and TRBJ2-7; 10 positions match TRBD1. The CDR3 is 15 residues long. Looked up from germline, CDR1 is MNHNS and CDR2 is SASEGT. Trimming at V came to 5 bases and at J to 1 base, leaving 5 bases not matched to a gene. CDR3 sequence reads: CASSNPGQGSYEQYF. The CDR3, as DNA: TGTGCCAGCAGTAACCCGGGACAGGGGTCCTACGAGCAGTACTTC.

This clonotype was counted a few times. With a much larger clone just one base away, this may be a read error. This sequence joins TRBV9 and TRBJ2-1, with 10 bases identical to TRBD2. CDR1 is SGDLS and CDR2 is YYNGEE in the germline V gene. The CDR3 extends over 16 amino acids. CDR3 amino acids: CASTPALAGVSHERFF. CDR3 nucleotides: TGTGCCAGCACCCCCGCTCTAGCGGGAGTCAGCCATGAGCGGTTCTTC.

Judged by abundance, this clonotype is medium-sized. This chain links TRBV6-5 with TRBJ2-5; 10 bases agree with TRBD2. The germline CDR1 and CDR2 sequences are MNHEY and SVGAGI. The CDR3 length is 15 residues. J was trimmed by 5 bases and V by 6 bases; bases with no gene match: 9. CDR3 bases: TGTGCCAGCAGCCGGACTAGCGGTGTCCTTGAGACCCAGTACTTC. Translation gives CASSRTSGVLETQYF.

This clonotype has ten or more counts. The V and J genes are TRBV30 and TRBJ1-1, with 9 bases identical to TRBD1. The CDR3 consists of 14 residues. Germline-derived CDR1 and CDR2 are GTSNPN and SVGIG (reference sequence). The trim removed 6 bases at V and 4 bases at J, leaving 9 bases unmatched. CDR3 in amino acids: CACRQGDEATEAFF. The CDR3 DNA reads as TGTGCCTGTCGACAGGGGGACGAAGCCACTGAAGCTTTCTTT.

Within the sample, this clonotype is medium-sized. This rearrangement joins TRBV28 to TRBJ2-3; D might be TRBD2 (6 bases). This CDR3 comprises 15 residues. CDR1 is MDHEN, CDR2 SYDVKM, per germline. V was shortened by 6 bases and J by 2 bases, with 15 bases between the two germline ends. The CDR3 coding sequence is TGTGCCAGCAGCTACCAGGAGGGTACCACAGATACGCAGTATTTT. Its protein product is CASSYQEGTTDTQYF.

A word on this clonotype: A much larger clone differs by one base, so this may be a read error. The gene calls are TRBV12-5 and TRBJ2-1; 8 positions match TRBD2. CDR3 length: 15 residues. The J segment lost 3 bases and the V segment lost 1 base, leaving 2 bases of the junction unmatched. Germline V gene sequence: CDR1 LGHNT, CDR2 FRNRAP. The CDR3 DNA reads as TGTGCTAGTGGTTTGGACGGGGGGGTCTACAATGAGCAGTTCTTC. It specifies CASGLDGGVYNEQFF.